A selection of T cell receptor beta chains follows, all from one sample in a study of T-cell reconstitution after alpha-beta-depleted transplantation in children. MiXCR was run by TCRdb on the PCR reads, yielding one entry per CDR3 protein. The sample lists approximately 520,000 distinct CDR3 sequences, 30% to 35% occurring once. Source: PBMCs from the stem cell graft donor, taken from the stem cell graft. The receptors were gathered from a human donor who donated a stem cell graft to a child with aplastic anemia. CDR3s leave out the opening cysteine and the closing phenylalanine or tryptophan. Fields, in order: CDR3 protein, V gene, CDR3 length, D gene. A D gene is named only where the DNA matches it firmly.

CDR3: ASSLTGTTYNQPQH
V: TRBV19
length: 14
D: NA

CDR3: ASSAGLATPRGDTQY
V: TRBV2
length: 15
D: TRBD2

CDR3: SVEDVRPSGRGNEQF
V: TRBV29-1
length: 15
D: TRBD2

CDR3: ASTQGNYGYT
V: TRBV6-5
length: 10
D: TRBD1

CDR3: ASSPGTDLIYGYT
V: TRBV18
length: 13
D: NA

CDR3: ASTGRNGYT
V: TRBV5-1
length: 9
D: NA

CDR3: ASSIWADTDTQY
V: TRBV19
length: 12
D: NA

CDR3: SVEGGAPSLYNEQF
V: TRBV29-1
length: 14
D: NA

CDR3: AISGQGDQPQH
V: TRBV10-3
length: 11
D: TRBD1

CDR3: ASSPGQEAYGYT
V: TRBV12-3/TRBV12-4
length: 12
D: TRBD1

CDR3: ASSFGGSIDTQY
V: TRBV12-3/TRBV12-4
length: 12
D: TRBD2

CDR3: ASSSLRYEQY
V: TRBV12-3/TRBV12-4
length: 10
D: NA

CDR3: ASSQTGLAEFLSGANVLT
V: TRBV4-3
length: 18
D: TRBD2

CDR3: ASSPLGYGELF
V: TRBV6-2/TRBV6-3
length: 11
D: NA

CDR3: ASSSTGDTQY
V: TRBV7-2
length: 10
D: NA

CDR3: ASSGGEVGGAEQF
V: TRBV9
length: 13
D: NA

CDR3: ASSDFLGTSGRGDTYEQY
V: TRBV6-1
length: 18
D: TRBD2

CDR3: ASSLGLAGGGSYNEQF
V: TRBV11-1
length: 16
D: TRBD2

CDR3: ASSWGLSGVQETQY
V: TRBV5-1
length: 14
D: NA

CDR3: ASSLGTWTSGTTDTQY
V: TRBV7-6
length: 16
D: TRBD2

CDR3: ASSSGQGINLRELF
V: TRBV6-2/TRBV6-3
length: 14
D: TRBD1

CDR3: ASGDRGKSFNEQF
V: TRBV12-3/TRBV12-4
length: 13
D: TRBD1

CDR3: ASGQHPSYEQY
V: TRBV11-1
length: 11
D: NA

CDR3: ASSPTDRISTDTQY
V: TRBV12-3/TRBV12-4
length: 14
D: NA

CDR3: ASRVGNTGELF
V: TRBV5-1
length: 11
D: NA

CDR3: ASSSNAPGPTNEQF
V: TRBV18
length: 14
D: NA

CDR3: SVEDGSSGNTIY
V: TRBV29-1
length: 12
D: NA

CDR3: ASSFGTGGRNDSPLH
V: TRBV5-1
length: 15
D: TRBD1

CDR3: ATSASPYNEQF
V: TRBV24-1
length: 11
D: NA

CDR3: ASSSSGLGADTQY
V: TRBV7-2
length: 13
D: TRBD2

CDR3: ASSLWGSDEQF
V: TRBV7-9
length: 11
D: NA

CDR3: ASSSDRTFIPPQH
V: TRBV11-1
length: 13
D: TRBD1

CDR3: ASSLVEGANEQF
V: TRBV11-2
length: 12
D: TRBD1

CDR3: ASSQARRTSGRRSSYNEQF
V: TRBV3-1
length: 19
D: TRBD2

CDR3: ARLGGSNTGELF
V: TRBV6-5
length: 12
D: TRBD2

CDR3: SARDVTSTDTQY
V: TRBV20-1
length: 12
D: NA

CDR3: ASSLVGDFYNEQF
V: TRBV13
length: 13
D: NA

CDR3: ATRVTSGRGEQY
V: TRBV15
length: 12
D: TRBD2

CDR3: ASSPNRERQPQH
V: TRBV11-2
length: 12
D: NA

CDR3: ASSSAGSYNEQF
V: TRBV27
length: 12
D: NA

CDR3: ASSLVDRDLLRLH
V: TRBV7-2
length: 13
D: TRBD1

CDR3: ASSLGTSGRRGNEQF
V: TRBV12-3/TRBV12-4
length: 15
D: TRBD2

CDR3: SAWRASGSDEQF
V: TRBV20-1
length: 12
D: TRBD2

CDR3: ASSTGTGSYEQY
V: TRBV27
length: 12
D: TRBD1

CDR3: ASSFWGIETQY
V: TRBV12-3/TRBV12-4
length: 11
D: NA

CDR3: ASSLVRSGELF
V: TRBV5-5
length: 11
D: NA

CDR3: AWRSGTENTEAF
V: TRBV30
length: 12
D: TRBD1

CDR3: ASSGSGRAGETQY
V: TRBV5-1
length: 13
D: TRBD2

CDR3: ASSSGIETEGYT
V: TRBV5-1
length: 12
D: NA

CDR3: SVAPGQGHQPQH
V: TRBV20-1
length: 12
D: TRBD1

CDR3: AWERHNYGYT
V: TRBV30
length: 10
D: NA

CDR3: ASSLDWTYDLGTQY
V: TRBV7-6
length: 14
D: NA

CDR3: ASSYSSYSPSNEQF
V: TRBV6-2/TRBV6-3
length: 14
D: NA

CDR3: ASSLEGQGSYGYT
V: TRBV11-2
length: 13
D: TRBD1

CDR3: ASSPRGPLQAF
V: TRBV27
length: 11
D: NA

CDR3: SGGTGGEKLF
V: TRBV29-1
length: 10
D: TRBD1

CDR3: ASSPASTANSNQPQH
V: TRBV28
length: 15
D: NA